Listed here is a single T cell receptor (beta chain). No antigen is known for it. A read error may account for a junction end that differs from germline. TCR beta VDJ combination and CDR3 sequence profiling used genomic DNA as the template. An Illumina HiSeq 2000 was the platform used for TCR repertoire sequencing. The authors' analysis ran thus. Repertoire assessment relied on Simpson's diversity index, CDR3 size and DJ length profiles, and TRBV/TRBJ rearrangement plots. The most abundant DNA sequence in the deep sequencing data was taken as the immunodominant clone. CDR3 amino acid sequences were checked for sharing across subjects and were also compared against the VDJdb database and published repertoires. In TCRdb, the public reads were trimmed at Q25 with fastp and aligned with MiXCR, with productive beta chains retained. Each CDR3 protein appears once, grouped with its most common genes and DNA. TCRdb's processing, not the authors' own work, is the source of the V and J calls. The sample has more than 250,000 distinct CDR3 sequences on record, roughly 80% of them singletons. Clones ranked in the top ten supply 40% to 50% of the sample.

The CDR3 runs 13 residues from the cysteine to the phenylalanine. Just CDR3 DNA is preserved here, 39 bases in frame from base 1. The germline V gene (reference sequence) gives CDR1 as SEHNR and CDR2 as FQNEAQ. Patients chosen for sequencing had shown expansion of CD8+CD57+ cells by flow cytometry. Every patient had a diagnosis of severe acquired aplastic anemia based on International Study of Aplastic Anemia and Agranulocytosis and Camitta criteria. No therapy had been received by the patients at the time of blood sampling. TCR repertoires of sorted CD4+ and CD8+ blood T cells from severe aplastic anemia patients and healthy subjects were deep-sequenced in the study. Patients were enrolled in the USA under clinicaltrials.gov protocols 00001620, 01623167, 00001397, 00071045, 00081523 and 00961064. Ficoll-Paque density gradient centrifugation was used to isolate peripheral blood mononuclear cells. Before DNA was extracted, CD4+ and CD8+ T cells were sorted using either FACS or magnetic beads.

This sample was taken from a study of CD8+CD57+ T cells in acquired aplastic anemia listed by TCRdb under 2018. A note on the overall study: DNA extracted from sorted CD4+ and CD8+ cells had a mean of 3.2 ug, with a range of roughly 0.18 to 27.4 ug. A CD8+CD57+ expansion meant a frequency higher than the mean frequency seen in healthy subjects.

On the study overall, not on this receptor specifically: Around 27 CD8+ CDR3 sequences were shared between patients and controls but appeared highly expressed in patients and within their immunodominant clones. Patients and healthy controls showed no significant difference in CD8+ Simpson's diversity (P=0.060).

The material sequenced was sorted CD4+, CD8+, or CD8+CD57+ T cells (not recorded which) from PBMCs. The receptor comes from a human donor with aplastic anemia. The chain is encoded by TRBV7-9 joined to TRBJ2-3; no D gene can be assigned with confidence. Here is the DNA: TGTGCCAGCAGCTTAGTGCGCGGAGATCTGCTTTTTTTT. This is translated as CASSLVRGDLLFF.